This T cell receptor beta chain is from a study of cytomegalovirus exposure and HLA in healthy donors. Whole-study context: There were roughly 80 million unique TCRs (from HLA-typed donors) in an early data release. Whole-study findings and limits: Per a later analysis, 15,000 to 20,000 TCR beta sequences showed association with HLA alleles at 0.05 false discovery rate.

J lost 5 bases, V lost 0 bases, and 4 bases had no gene match. This CDR3 contains 14 residues. Germline assignment: CDR1 SGHKS and CDR2 YYEKEE (reference sequence). When sampled, the donors appeared nominally healthy, though they likely had unrecorded immune exposures. Remarks on this clone: Its cognate antigen is unknown.

Primers included in the PCR were 60 Vbeta and 13 Jbeta primers. Some clones are missing from TCRdb's copy, which holds only in-frame ones; the method was immunoSEQ multiplex PCR. The sample carries 130,000 or so clones, over 70% recorded once. This sequence was found in a woman aged 40 to 55 in good health and CMV-seropositive. The V call is TRBV5-5, the J call TRBJ1-2, with 7 nucleotides matching TRBD1. Sequenced input: PBMCs. The CDR3 here is CASSLGVTGYGYTF. The CDR3 DNA follows: TGTGCCAGCAGCTTGGGAGTGACAGGGTATGGCTACACCTTC.